This TCR beta chain was sequenced for a study of cytomegalovirus exposure and HLA in healthy donors. As for the study in general: The early release's HLA-typed donors yielded tens of millions of unique TCRs. Study-level results: In a later analysis, a missense DCLRE1C variant was linked to TCR beta V- and J-gene trimming. There were a few CMV-associated chains whose specificity for CMV antigens was confirmed in vitro.

V lost 2 bases and J lost 0, with 16 bases in between. CDR1 is KGHSH and CDR2 is LQKENI in the germline V gene. The CDR3 is made up of 17 amino acids. PCR primers comprised 60 Vbeta and 13 Jbeta primers. TCRdb's copy holds only in-frame clones and misses some; the assay was immunoSEQ multiplex PCR. The table records 90,000 to 110,000 clones, over 75% of them present only once. As concerns this clone: No antigen is known for it.

The receptor's source is a woman between 35 and 50 years old in good health and CMV-seropositive. The chain joins TRBV18 to TRBJ1-1, with a weak D call TRBD1 (6 bases). Sequencing was carried out using PBMCs. CDR3 in DNA: TGTGCCAGCTCACCATCGCGGGGGCTGGTAATGAACACTGAAGCTTTCTTT. Protein product: CASSPSRGLVMNTEAFF.